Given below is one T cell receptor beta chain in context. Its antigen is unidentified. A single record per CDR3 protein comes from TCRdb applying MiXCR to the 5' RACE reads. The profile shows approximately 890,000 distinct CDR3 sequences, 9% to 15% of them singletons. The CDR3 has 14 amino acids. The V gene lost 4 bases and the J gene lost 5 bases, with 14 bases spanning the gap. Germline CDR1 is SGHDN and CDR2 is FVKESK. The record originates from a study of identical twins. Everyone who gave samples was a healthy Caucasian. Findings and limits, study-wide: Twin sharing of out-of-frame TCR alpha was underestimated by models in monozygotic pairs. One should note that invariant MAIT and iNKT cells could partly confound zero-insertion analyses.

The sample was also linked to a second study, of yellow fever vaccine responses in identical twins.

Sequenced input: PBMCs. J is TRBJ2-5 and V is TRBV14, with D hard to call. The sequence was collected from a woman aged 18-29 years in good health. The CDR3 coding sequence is TGTGCCAGCAGCCGCCGAACTTTCGTGGAGACCCAGTACTTC. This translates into CASSRRTFVETQYF.